This T cell receptor beta chain was recovered during a study of T cell responses to AZD1222 COVID-19 vaccine. Study background: Second-dose recipients at about 4 or about 12 weeks were treated as one pooled group.

As for this clone: Its antigen is not identified.

Clones were read by immunoSEQ multiplex PCR, and TCRdb kept only the in-frame ones, dropping some. The table includes 100,000 to 150,000 clones, 85% to 90% detected once. Regarding the study as a whole: Increases in Spike-specific TCR breadth and depth were seen after two AZD1222 doses. The study found vaccine-associated CD4 TCRs spanning spike, dominant at 160-218 and 743-854.

Germline V gene data show CDR1 as MNHNS and CDR2 as SASEGT. Trimming left V 0 bases short and J 0 bases short, with 9 bases between. The CDR3 is 16 amino acids. The source material was peripheral blood, sampled on day 0 of AZD1222 vaccination. The chain employs TRBV6-1 and TRBJ2-1; tentatively, D is TRBD2 (5 bases). The TCR sequence derives from an adult in good health. The CDR3 region has the DNA TGTGCCAGCAGTGAAGCCGGCACTAGCTCCTACAATGAGCAGTTCTTC. Its protein is CASSEAGTSSYNEQFF.